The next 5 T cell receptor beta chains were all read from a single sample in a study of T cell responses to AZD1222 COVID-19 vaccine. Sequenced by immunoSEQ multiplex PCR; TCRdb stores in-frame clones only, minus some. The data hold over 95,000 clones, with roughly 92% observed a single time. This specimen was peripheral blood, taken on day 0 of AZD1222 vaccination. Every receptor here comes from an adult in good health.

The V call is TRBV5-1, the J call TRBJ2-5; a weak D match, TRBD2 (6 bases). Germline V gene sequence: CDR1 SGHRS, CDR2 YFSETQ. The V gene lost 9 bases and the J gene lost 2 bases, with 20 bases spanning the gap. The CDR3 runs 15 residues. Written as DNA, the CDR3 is TGCGCCACCACTCGGGGACTCAGAGATCAAGAGACCCAGTACTTC. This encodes CATTRGLRDQETQYF.

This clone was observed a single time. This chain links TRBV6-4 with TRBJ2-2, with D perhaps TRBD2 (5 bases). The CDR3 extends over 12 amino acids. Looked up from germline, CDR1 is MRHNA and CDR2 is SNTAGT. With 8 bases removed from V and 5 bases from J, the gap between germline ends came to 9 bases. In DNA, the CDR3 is TGTGCCAGCGCTAGCTGGACCGGGGAGCTGTTTTTT. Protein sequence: CASASWTGELFF.

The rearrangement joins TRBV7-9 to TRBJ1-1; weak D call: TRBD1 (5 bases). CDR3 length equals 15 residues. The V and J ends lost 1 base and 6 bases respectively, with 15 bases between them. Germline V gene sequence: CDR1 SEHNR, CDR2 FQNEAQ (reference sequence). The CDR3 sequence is CASSLGQRAIAEAFF. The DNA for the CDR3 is TGTGCCAGCAGCTTAGGACAGCGGGCGATAGCTGAAGCTTTCTTT.

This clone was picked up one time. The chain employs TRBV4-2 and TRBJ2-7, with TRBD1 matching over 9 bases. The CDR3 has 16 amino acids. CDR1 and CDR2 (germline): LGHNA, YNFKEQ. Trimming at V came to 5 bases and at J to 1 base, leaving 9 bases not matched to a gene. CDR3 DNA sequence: TGTGCCAGCAGCGATGGACAGGGGAAACTTTCCTACGAGCAGTACTTC. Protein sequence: CASSDGQGKLSYEQYF.

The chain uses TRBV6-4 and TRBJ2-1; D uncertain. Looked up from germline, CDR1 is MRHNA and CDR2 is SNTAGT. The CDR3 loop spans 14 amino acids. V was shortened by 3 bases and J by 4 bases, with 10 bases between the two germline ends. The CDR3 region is CASSEGSEYNEQFF. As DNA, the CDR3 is TGTGCCAGCAGTGAGGGGTCCGAGTACAATGAGCAGTTCTTC.